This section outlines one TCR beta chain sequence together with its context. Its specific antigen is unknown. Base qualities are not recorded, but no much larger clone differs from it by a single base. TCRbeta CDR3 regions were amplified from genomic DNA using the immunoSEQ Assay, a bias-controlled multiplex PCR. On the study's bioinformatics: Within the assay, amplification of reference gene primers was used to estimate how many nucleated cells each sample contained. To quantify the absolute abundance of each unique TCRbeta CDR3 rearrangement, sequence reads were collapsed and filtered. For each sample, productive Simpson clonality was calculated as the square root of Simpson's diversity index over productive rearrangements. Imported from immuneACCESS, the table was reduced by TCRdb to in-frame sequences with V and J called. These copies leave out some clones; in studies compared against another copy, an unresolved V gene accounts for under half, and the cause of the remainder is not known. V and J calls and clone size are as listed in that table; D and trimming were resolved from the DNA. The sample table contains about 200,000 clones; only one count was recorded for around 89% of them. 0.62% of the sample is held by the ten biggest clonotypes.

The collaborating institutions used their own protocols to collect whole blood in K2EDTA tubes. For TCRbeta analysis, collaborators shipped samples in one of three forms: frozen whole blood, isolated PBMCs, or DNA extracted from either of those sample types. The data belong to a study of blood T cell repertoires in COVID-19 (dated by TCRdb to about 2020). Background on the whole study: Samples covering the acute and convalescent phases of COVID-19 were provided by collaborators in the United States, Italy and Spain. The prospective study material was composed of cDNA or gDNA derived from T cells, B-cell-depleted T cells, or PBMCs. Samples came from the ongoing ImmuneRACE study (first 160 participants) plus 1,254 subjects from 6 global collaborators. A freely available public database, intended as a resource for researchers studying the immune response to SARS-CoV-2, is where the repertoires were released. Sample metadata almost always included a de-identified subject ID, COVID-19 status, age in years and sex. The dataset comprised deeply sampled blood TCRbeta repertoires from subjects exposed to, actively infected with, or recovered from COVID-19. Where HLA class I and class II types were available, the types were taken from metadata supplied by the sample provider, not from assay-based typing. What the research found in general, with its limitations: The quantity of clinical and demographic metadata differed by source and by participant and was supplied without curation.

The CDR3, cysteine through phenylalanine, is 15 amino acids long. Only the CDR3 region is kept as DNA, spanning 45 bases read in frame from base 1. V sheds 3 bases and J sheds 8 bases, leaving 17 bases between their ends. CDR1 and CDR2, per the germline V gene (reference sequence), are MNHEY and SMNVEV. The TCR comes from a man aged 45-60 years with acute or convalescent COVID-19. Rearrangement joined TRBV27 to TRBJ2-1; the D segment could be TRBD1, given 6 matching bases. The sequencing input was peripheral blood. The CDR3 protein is CASSFPGVGFDEQFF. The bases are TGTGCCAGCAGTTTTCCAGGGGTCGGGTTCGATGAGCAGTTCTTC.